Listed here are 21 T cell receptor beta chains from one sample, sequenced in a study of blood T cell repertoires in COVID-19. Method: immunoSEQ multiplex PCR; TCRdb's copy keeps in-frame clones and lacks some. The repertoire holds approximately 210,000 clones, with just under 85% as singletons. Sequencing was performed on PBMCs or T cells enriched from blood (not recorded which). These receptors all stem from a man aged 35 to 55 who had recovered from COVID-19.

This chain uses TRBV27 with TRBJ1-1, with D unclear. The CDR3 has 13 residues. CDR1 and CDR2 (germline): MNHEY, SMNVEV (reference sequence). Trimming shortened V by 10 bases and J by 5 bases, and 17 bases separated the two germline ends. The CDR3 loop is CATQLTGGTEAFF. The CDR3 bases are TGTGCCACCCAACTTACGGGCGGGACTGAAGCTTTCTTT.

This clone was found a few times. The chain combines TRBV4-3 with TRBJ1-5; the match to TRBD1 covers 9 bases. The length of the CDR3 is 16 residues. CDR1 is LGHNA, CDR2 YSLEER, per germline. V was clipped by 0 bases and J by 2 bases; unmatched bases: 2. The CDR3 is CASSQEDRGGNQPQHF. CDR3 bases: TGCGCCAGCAGCCAAGAGGACAGGGGAGGCAATCAGCCCCAGCATTTT.

J is TRBJ1-1 and V is TRBV30; D possibly corresponds to TRBD1 (5 bases). The germline CDR1 and CDR2 sequences are GTSNPN and SVGIG (reference sequence). V lost 2 bases to trimming and J lost 0 bases, with 19 bases between them. This CDR3 has 17 residues. The CDR3 spells CAWSKRRGANMNTEAFF. The CDR3 nucleotides are TGTGCCTGGAGTAAAAGGAGGGGCGCAAATATGAACACTGAAGCTTTCTTT.

The chain is built from TRBV7-9 and TRBJ2-6, with 8 bases identical to TRBD2. The V gene end was trimmed by 8 bases and the J gene end by 4 bases; junction bases not matched to a gene: 4. The CDR3 extends over 14 amino acids. Per the germline V gene, CDR1 is SEHNR and CDR2 is FQNEAQ (reference sequence). CDR3 coding DNA: TGTGCCAGCGCTAGCGGGCCCGGGGCCAACGTCCTGACTTTC. Its protein product is CASASGPGANVLTF.

The CDR3 region has the DNA TGTGCCAGCAGCTTGACTGAGGCAGATACGCAGTATTTT. This sequence encodes CASSLTEADTQYF. The chain has TRBV5-8 and TRBJ2-3; no clear D. This CDR3 spans 13 amino acids. Deletions cut 1 base from V and 4 bases from J, with 7 bases between. CDR1 is SGHTS, CDR2 YDEGEE, per germline.

This clone was seen once. V gene TRBV7-9 combines with J gene TRBJ2-3, with D perhaps TRBD1 (5 bases). The CDR3 is 15 amino acids. The germline V gene encodes CDR1 SEHNR and CDR2 FQNEAQ (reference sequence). V lost 3 bases to trimming and J lost 1 base, with 11 bases between them. The CDR3 region has the DNA TGTGCCAGCAGCTTGACCCAGGGCGGCACAGATACGCAGTATTTT. Translation: CASSLTQGGTDTQYF.

J is TRBJ1-6 and V is TRBV7-2; D gene ambiguous. The germline CDR1 and CDR2 sequences are SGHTA and FQGNSA. V was clipped by 3 bases and J by 6 bases, with 12 bases between them. This CDR3 is built from 15 residues. The CDR3 DNA reads TGTGCCAGCAGCTTGGTCGGCGGATCTAATTCACCCCTCCACTTT. Translating it yields CASSLVGGSNSPLHF.

Here the CDR3 reads CASSFGTGIQPQHF. The CDR3 nucleotides read TGTGCCAGCAGCTTTGGGACAGGGATTCAGCCCCAGCATTTT. This chain connects TRBV7-9 to TRBJ1-5, with 9 bases matching TRBD1. CDR3 size: 14 residues. CDR1 and CDR2 (germline): SEHNR, FQNEAQ (reference sequence). V gave up 3 bases and J gave up 6 bases; unmatched junction bases: 3.

This chain joins TRBV10-3 and TRBJ2-6; maybe TRBD2 (6 bases). Germline V gene sequence: CDR1 ENHRY, CDR2 SYGVKD. The CDR3 extends over 17 amino acids. The V and J ends lost 6 bases and 3 bases respectively, with 18 bases between them. The CDR3 bases are TGTGCCATCAGGGGCCCCGGGGGTGCGGTTGGGGCCAACGTCCTGACTTTC. Translated: CAIRGPGGAVGANVLTF.

A few counts support this clone. The rearrangement joins TRBV11-2 to TRBJ2-7; a weak D match, TRBD2 (5 bases). The CDR3 is 15 residues long. Trimming removed 0 bases at V and 2 bases at J, with 11 bases between. From germline, CDR1 is SGHAT and CDR2 FQNNGV. CDR3 coding DNA: TGTGCCAGCAGCTTAGATCCAGGAGGACCCTACGAGCAGTACTTC. It codes for CASSLDPGGPYEQYF.

This clone was counted a few times. The chain links TRBV20-1 to TRBJ2-3; a weak D match, TRBD2 (6 bases). Per germline, CDR1 DFQATT and CDR2 SNEGSKA (reference sequence). V lost 5 bases to trimming and J lost 14 bases, with 17 bases between them. CDR3 length: 11 residues. CDR3: CSAPSGTHWYF. In nucleotides, the CDR3 is TGCAGTGCTCCCTCCGGGACTCATTGGTATTTT.

The rearrangement uses TRBV7-3 and TRBJ2-2, with 9 bases identical to TRBD1. V lost 5 bases to trimming and J lost 7 bases; unmatched junction nucleotides: 8. Germline V gene lookup returns CDR1 SGHTA and CDR2 FQGTGA. This CDR3 contains 15 residues. The CDR3 bases are TGTGCCAGCAGCCAAACAGGGGGCTATGGCGGGGAGCTGTTTTTT. Amino acids: CASSQTGGYGGELFF.

The gene calls are TRBV7-3 and TRBJ1-2, with TRBD1 identical over 8 bases. The CDR3 has 18 residues. V was pared by 2 bases and J by 2 bases, with 13 bases of the junction left unmatched. Germline V gene data show CDR1 as SGHTA and CDR2 as FQGTGA. CDR3 sequence reads: CASSLGGPGTGENYGYTF. CDR3 DNA: TGTGCCAGCAGCTTAGGAGGGCCCGGGACAGGAGAAAACTATGGCTACACCTTC.

A remark on this clone: The sample carries other DNA sequences with the same CDR3. The genes are TRBV29-1 and TRBJ1-4; 11 positions agree with TRBD1. The J segment lost 7 bases and the V segment lost 3 bases, leaving 1 base of the junction unmatched. The CDR3 has 13 residues. CDR1 is SQVTM, CDR2 ANQGSEA, per germline. The CDR3 sequence: CSVEGTGGEKLFF. The CDR3 coding sequence is TGCAGCGTTGAGGGGACAGGGGGTGAAAAACTGTTTTTT.

This sequence joins TRBV5-1 and TRBJ2-2, with D uncertain. The ends were cut back, 4 bases at V and 0 bases at J, with 10 bases in the middle. This CDR3 is built from 15 residues. CDR1 is SGHRS and CDR2 is YFSETQ in the germline V gene. The CDR3 region has the DNA TGCGCCAGCAGCATGCTCGGGTCGAACACCGGGGAGCTGTTTTTT. Its translation is CASSMLGSNTGELFF.

This clone was seen a few times. The gene calls are TRBV4-3 and TRBJ2-7; 7 bases map to TRBD1. The CDR3 extends over 15 amino acids. Germline CDR1 is LGHNA and CDR2 is YSLEER. J was trimmed by 0 bases and V by 1 base; bases with no gene match: 3. The CDR3 DNA follows: TGCGCCAGCAGCCAAGGACAGGGACACTCCTACGAGCAGTACTTC. Amino acids: CASSQGQGHSYEQYF.

This clone appeared once. The chain joins TRBV9 to TRBJ2-1; 9 positions agree with TRBD2. The germline V gene encodes CDR1 SGDLS and CDR2 YYNGEE. The trim removed 2 bases at V and 6 bases at J, leaving 12 bases unmatched. The CDR3 totals 17 residues. DNA of the CDR3: TGTGCCAGCAGCGTGACCTTTAGGAGCGGGGGGCCCAATGAGCAGTTCTTC. Encoded protein: CASSVTFRSGGPNEQFF.

This sequence joins TRBV28 and TRBJ2-1, with a tentative D call TRBD2 (6 bases). Trimming took off 2 bases at V and 1 base at J, with 6 bases between the two ends. The length of the CDR3 is 14 residues. CDR1 MDHEN and CDR2 SYDVKM come from the germline V gene. The CDR3 nucleotides are TGTGCCAGCAGTTTAGGGGGGTCCTACAATGAGCAGTTCTTC. Its protein product is CASSLGGSYNEQFF.

This clone was recorded once. The rearrangement links TRBV13 to TRBJ1-6; 10 bases are shared with TRBD1. Unmatched junction bases numbered 14, after V lost 5 bases and J lost 7 bases. The germline CDR1 and CDR2 sequences are PRHDT and FYEKMQ (reference sequence). The CDR3 has 18 residues. The CDR3 DNA follows: TGTGCCAGCAGCCAGCTTAGGGTGACGGGACAGGGGAATTCACCCCTCCACTTT. Its translation is CASSQLRVTGQGNSPLHF.

The J gene is TRBJ1-1, the V gene TRBV2; the D is unclear. The CDR3 totals 13 residues. CDR1 is SNHLY, CDR2 FYNNEI, per germline. V was pared by 3 bases and J by 0 bases, with 5 bases between. CDR3 in DNA: TGTGCCAGCAGTGATCAGATGAACACTGAAGCTTTCTTT. It encodes CASSDQMNTEAFF.

The V call is TRBV28, the J call TRBJ1-6; perhaps TRBD1 as D (6 bases). Germline V gene lookup returns CDR1 MDHEN and CDR2 SYDVKM. V lost 6 bases and J 7 bases, leaving 13 bases between the germline ends. The CDR3 is 14 residues long. The CDR3 here is CASRWTDYNSPLHF. CDR3 nucleotide sequence: TGTGCCAGCAGGTGGACAGATTACAATTCACCCCTCCACTTT.